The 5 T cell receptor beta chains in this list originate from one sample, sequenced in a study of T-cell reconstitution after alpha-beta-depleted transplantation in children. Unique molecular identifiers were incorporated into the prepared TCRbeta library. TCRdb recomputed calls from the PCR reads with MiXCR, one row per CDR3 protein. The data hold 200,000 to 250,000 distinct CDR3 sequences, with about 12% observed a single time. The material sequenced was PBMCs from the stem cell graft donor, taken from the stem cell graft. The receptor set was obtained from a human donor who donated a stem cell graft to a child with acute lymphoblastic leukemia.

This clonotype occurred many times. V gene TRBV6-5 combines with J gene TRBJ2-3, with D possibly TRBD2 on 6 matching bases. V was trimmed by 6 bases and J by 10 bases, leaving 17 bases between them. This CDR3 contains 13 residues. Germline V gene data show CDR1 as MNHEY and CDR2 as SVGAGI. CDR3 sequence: CASSLGTPPPQYF. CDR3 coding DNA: TGTGCCAGCAGCCTCGGGACTCCTCCTCCGCAGTATTTT.

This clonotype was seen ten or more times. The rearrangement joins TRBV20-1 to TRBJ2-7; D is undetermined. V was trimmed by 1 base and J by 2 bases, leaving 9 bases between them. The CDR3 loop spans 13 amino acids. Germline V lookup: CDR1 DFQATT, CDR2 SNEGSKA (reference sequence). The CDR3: CSARGPATYEQYF. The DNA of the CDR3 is TGCAGTGCTAGAGGGCCGGCAACCTACGAGCAGTACTTC.

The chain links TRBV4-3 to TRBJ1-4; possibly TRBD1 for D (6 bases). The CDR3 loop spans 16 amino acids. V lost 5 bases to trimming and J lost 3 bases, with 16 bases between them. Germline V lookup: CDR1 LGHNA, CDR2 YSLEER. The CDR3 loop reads CASSSLRQVPNEKLFF. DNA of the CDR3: TGCGCCAGCAGCTCACTGAGACAGGTGCCTAATGAAAAACTGTTTTTT.

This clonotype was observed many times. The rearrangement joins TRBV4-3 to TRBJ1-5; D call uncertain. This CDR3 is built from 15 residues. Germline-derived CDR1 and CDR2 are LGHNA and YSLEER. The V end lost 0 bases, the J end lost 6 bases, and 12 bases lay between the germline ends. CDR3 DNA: TGCGCCAGCAGCCAAGATCGCCGGGTCGGTCAGCCCCAGCATTTT. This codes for CASSQDRRVGQPQHF.

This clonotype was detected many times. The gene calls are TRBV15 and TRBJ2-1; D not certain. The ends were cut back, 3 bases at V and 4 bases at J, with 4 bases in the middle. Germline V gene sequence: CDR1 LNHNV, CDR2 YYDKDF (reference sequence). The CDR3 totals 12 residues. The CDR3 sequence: CATSRAYNEQFF. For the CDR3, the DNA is TGTGCCACCAGCAGGGCGTACAATGAGCAGTTCTTC.